This is a list of T cell receptor beta chains from one sample in a study of blood T cells in healthy people across ages. Via MiXCR, TCRdb re-called the 5' RACE reads, giving one row per CDR3 protein. In the table there are about 640,000 distinct CDR3 sequences, 40% to 45% of which are singletons. Material for sequencing was blood. The receptors here all came from a man older than 75 in good health. Both conserved end residues are part of each CDR3. A D gene is named only where the DNA matches it firmly. Rows give clone size only sometimes, using once, few, many, or a class for an expanded clone.

j_call: TRBJ2-5; d_call: -; clone_size: -; v_call: TRBV6-2/TRBV6-3; cdr3_nt: TGTGCCAGCAGTCGCCTCGGGGCTTCCCAAGAGACCCAGTACTTC; cdr3_aa: CASSRLGASQETQYF
j_call: TRBJ2-7; d_call: -; clone_size: -; v_call: TRBV6-1; cdr3_nt: TGTGCCAGCAGTCAGGGGACCGCAACTTGGGAGCAGTACTTC; cdr3_aa: CASSQGTATWEQYF
j_call: TRBJ2-7; d_call: -; clone_size: few; v_call: TRBV28; cdr3_nt: TGTGCCAGCAGTTTATACCGGGACGACAATGAGCAGTACTTC; cdr3_aa: CASSLYRDDNEQYF
j_call: TRBJ2-3; d_call: -; clone_size: -; v_call: TRBV5-1; cdr3_nt: TGCGCCAGCAGCACGGATGGGGGCCGATCAGATACGCAGTATTTT; cdr3_aa: CASSTDGGRSDTQYF
j_call: TRBJ1-5; d_call: -; clone_size: -; v_call: TRBV2; cdr3_nt: TGTGCCAGCGGTTCTTCAAGGGGGAATCAGCCCCAGCATTTT; cdr3_aa: CASGSSRGNQPQHF
j_call: TRBJ1-1; d_call: -; clone_size: few; v_call: TRBV5-1; cdr3_nt: TGCGCCAGCAGCTCGGGATTGATCCGGAACACTGAAGCTTTCTTT; cdr3_aa: CASSSGLIRNTEAFF
j_call: TRBJ1-2; d_call: TRBD1; clone_size: -; v_call: TRBV3-1; cdr3_nt: TGTGCCAGCAGCCTTTCCTCGGGACAGAGAGATGGCTACACCTTC; cdr3_aa: CASSLSSGQRDGYTF
j_call: TRBJ2-3; d_call: TRBD2; clone_size: -; v_call: TRBV12-3/TRBV12-4; cdr3_nt: TGTGCCAGCAGTTTAGATGGCGGGGGGAGAGATACGCAGTATTTT; cdr3_aa: CASSLDGGGRDTQYF
j_call: TRBJ2-3; d_call: -; clone_size: many; v_call: TRBV12-3/TRBV12-4; cdr3_nt: TGTGCCAGCAGTTCCCTTCATGGGAGCACAGATACGCAGTATTTT; cdr3_aa: CASSSLHGSTDTQYF
j_call: TRBJ2-7; d_call: -; clone_size: -; v_call: TRBV7-9; cdr3_nt: TGTGCCAGCACGGAGGCAGGTGCCTACGAGCAGTACTTC; cdr3_aa: CASTEAGAYEQYF
j_call: TRBJ1-4; d_call: TRBD1; clone_size: few; v_call: TRBV7-9; cdr3_nt: TGTGCCAGCAGCCCCGGGACAGTTAATGAAAAACTGTTTTTT; cdr3_aa: CASSPGTVNEKLFF
j_call: TRBJ2-5; d_call: -; clone_size: -; v_call: TRBV4-3; cdr3_nt: TGCGCCAGCAGTTCCAGCTTTGGTGAGACCCAGTACTTC; cdr3_aa: CASSSSFGETQYF
j_call: TRBJ1-1; d_call: -; clone_size: many; v_call: TRBV29-1; cdr3_nt: TGCAGCGCCTCAGGGATGAACACTGAAGCTTTCTTT; cdr3_aa: CSASGMNTEAFF
j_call: TRBJ2-7; d_call: -; clone_size: -; v_call: TRBV6-2/TRBV6-3; cdr3_nt: TGTGCCAACAGTTACGCCGGGACAAGGCACCCCTACGAGCAGTACTTC; cdr3_aa: CANSYAGTRHPYEQYF
j_call: TRBJ2-7; d_call: -; clone_size: -; v_call: TRBV6-2/TRBV6-3; cdr3_nt: TGTGCCAGTTTACAGAGCCCTCTGGGCTACAATGAGCAGTACTTC; cdr3_aa: CASLQSPLGYNEQYF
j_call: TRBJ2-7; d_call: -; clone_size: -; v_call: TRBV5-1; cdr3_nt: TGCGCCAGCAGCTTGGGTGGGGCAGGAAGCTCCTACGAGCAGTACTTC; cdr3_aa: CASSLGGAGSSYEQYF
j_call: TRBJ1-3; d_call: -; clone_size: -; v_call: TRBV20-1; cdr3_nt: TGCAGTGCTAGATCCCGCCGCTCTGGAAACACCATATATTTT; cdr3_aa: CSARSRRSGNTIYF
j_call: TRBJ2-1; d_call: -; clone_size: many; v_call: TRBV11-2; cdr3_nt: TGTGCCAGCAGCTTAGTTAGATCGGTGTTTGAGCAGTTCTTC; cdr3_aa: CASSLVRSVFEQFF
j_call: TRBJ2-7; d_call: TRBD2; clone_size: -; v_call: TRBV6-2/TRBV6-3; cdr3_nt: TGTGCCAGCAGTTACTCCGGGGGGAACCCCTACGAGCAGTACTTC; cdr3_aa: CASSYSGGNPYEQYF
j_call: TRBJ2-5; d_call: -; clone_size: few; v_call: TRBV6-2/TRBV6-3; cdr3_nt: TGTGCCTTTTACGGACAGTTACAAGAGACCCAGTACTTC; cdr3_aa: CAFYGQLQETQYF
j_call: TRBJ2-3; d_call: -; clone_size: -; v_call: TRBV7-2; cdr3_nt: TGTGCCAGCAGCTTAGCAAGGGCCACAGATACGCAGTGTTTT; cdr3_aa: CASSLARATDTQCF
j_call: TRBJ2-7; d_call: -; clone_size: -; v_call: TRBV20-1; cdr3_nt: TGCAGTGCTACCGGGTTGCACGAGCAGTACTTC; cdr3_aa: CSATGLHEQYF
j_call: TRBJ2-3; d_call: TRBD2; clone_size: few; v_call: TRBV7-2; cdr3_nt: TGTGCCAGCAGCCCGAGCGGGAGTTGGGGCACAGATACGCAGTATTTT; cdr3_aa: CASSPSGSWGTDTQYF
j_call: TRBJ2-7; d_call: -; clone_size: -; v_call: TRBV21-1; cdr3_nt: TGTGCCAGCAGCAAAGTCGGTTGCACCTCCGGCGAGCAGTACTTC; cdr3_aa: CASSKVGCTSGEQYF
j_call: TRBJ2-7; d_call: TRBD2; clone_size: few; v_call: TRBV7-9; cdr3_nt: TGTGCCAGCAGCCCGGGACTAGTCTACGAGCAGTACTTC; cdr3_aa: CASSPGLVYEQYF
j_call: TRBJ2-4; d_call: TRBD2; clone_size: -; v_call: TRBV20-1; cdr3_nt: TGCAGTGCGAGTAGCGGGGGGCAAATCTACGAGCGGTACTTC; cdr3_aa: CSASSGGQIYERYF